This T cell receptor beta chain was identified during a study of cytomegalovirus exposure and HLA in healthy donors. Overall study results and limits: Many donors shared some public TCRs, even though most TCR sequences were rare.

CDR1 and CDR2 from the germline V gene are MNHNY and SVGAGI (reference sequence). The CDR3 covers 15 residues. Trimming removed 2 bases from V and 4 bases from J; junction bases left unmatched: 4. The primer mix had 60 Vbeta and 13 Jbeta primers. The method was immunoSEQ multiplex PCR; TCRdb's version includes in-frame clones alone and lacks a portion of them. The sample lists about 160,000 clones; roughly 77% were seen once. In regard to this clone: Its specificity is unknown.

This receptor was identified in a human donor in good health. The sequencing input was PBMCs. The chain carries TRBV6-6 and TRBJ2-2, with 7 bases identical to TRBD1. In DNA form, the CDR3 reads TGTGCCAGCAGTTACGCGGCAGGGGGCACCGGGGAGCTGTTTTTT. Translated, it gives CASSYAAGGTGELFF.